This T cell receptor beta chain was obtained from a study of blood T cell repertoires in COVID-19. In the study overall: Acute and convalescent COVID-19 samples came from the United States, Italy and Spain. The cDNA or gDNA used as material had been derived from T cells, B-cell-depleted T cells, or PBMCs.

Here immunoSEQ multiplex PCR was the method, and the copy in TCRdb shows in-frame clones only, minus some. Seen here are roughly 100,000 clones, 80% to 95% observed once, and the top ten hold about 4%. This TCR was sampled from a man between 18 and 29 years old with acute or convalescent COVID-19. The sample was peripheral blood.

The CDR3 reads CASKAGVDNYGYTF. In DNA, the CDR3 is TGTGCCAGCAAGGCCGGGGTGGATAACTATGGCTACACCTTC. The V gene is TRBV2, the J gene TRBJ1-2; D ambiguous. Trimming cost V 7 bases and J 1 base, with 13 bases left between them. The CDR3 loop spans 14 amino acids. Germline V gene lookup returns CDR1 SNHLY and CDR2 FYNNEI.